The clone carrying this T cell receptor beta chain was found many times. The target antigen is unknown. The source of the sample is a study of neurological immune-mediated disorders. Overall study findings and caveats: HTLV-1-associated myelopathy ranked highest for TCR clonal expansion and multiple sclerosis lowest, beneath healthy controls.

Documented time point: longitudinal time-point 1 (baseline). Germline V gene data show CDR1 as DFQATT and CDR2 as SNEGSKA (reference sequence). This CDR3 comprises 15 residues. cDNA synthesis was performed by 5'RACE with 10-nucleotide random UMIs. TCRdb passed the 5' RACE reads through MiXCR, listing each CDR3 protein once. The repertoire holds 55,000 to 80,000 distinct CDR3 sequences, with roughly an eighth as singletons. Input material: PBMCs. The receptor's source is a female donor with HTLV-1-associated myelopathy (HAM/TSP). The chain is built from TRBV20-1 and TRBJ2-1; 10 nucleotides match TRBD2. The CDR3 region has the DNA TGCAGCCCTCAAGGCGAGCGGGGGGGCGGGAATGAGCAGTTCTTC. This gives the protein CSPQGERGGGNEQFF.